Following are 18 T cell receptor beta chains from one sample sequenced in a study of blood T cells in healthy people across ages. The second PCR ran about 6 to 11 cycles with a sample-barcoded 5' primer and J-beta primers. TCRdb processed the 5' RACE reads anew with MiXCR; each CDR3 protein has one entry. The sample has roughly 550,000 distinct CDR3 sequences, approximately 25% seen once. This same sample was also part of a study on T cells of mothers and their children.

Sequenced material: blood. Receptors were obtained from a boy between 10 and 17 years old in good health.

This clonotype was recorded a few times. The chain carries TRBV15 and TRBJ2-5; a weak D match, TRBD2 (6 bases). The J call is in doubt because the DNA end fits TRBJ2-1 better. Germline CDR1 LNHNV, CDR2 YYDKDF (reference sequence). The CDR3 runs to 14 residues. For the CDR3, the DNA is TGTGCCACCAGCAGAGATCGGGGGTACAATGAGCAGTTCTTC. Its translation is CATSRDRGYNEQFF.

This clonotype came up a few times. The CDR3 DNA sequence: TGTGCCAGCAGGGGGGTTAGAAGCGAGCAGTACGTC. Translation: CASRGVRSEQYV. The V call is TRBV6-6, the J call TRBJ2-7; D tentatively reads TRBD1 or TRBD2 (5 bases each). The CDR3 runs 12 residues. The V and J ends lost 6 bases and 6 bases respectively, with 12 bases between them. Per the germline V gene, CDR1 is MNHNY and CDR2 is SVGAGI (reference sequence).

This chain uses TRBV21-1 with TRBJ1-1. TRBV21-1 is an annotated pseudogene. The CDR3 runs 13 residues. CDR3 in amino acids: CASSAQPNTEAFF. The DNA of the CDR3 is TGTGCCAGCAGCGCCCAACCGAACACTGAAGCTTTCTTT.

This chain joins TRBV7-2 and TRBJ2-5; 8 bases align to TRBD2. CDR1 is SGHTA and CDR2 is FQGNSA in the germline V gene. This CDR3 has 15 amino acids. V dropped 5 bases and J dropped 5; count of bases not matched to a gene: 10. CDR3 protein: CASSHSGIRGETQYF. The CDR3 nucleotides are TGTGCCAGCAGCCATAGCGGGATTAGGGGGGAGACCCAGTACTTC.

The CDR3 spells CASSPAGGLRGNTIYF. The CDR3 DNA reads TGTGCCAGCTCACCTGCGGGGGGGCTTCGTGGAAACACCATATATTTT. The chain carries TRBV18 and TRBJ1-3; possibly TRBD1 for D (6 bases). V dropped 3 bases and J dropped 3 bases, with 15 bases sitting between them. This CDR3 spans 16 amino acids. Germline V CDR1 and CDR2: KGHSH, LQKENI.

This clonotype has only a few counts. J is TRBJ2-1 and V is TRBV4-3, with 12 positions matching TRBD2. This CDR3 has 15 residues. V dropped 6 bases and J dropped 6; count of bases not matched to a gene: 6. CDR1 and CDR2 from the germline V gene are LGHNA and YSLEER. CDR3 region: CASSRLAGEANEQFF. The DNA for the CDR3 is TGCGCCAGCAGTCGACTAGCGGGGGAAGCCAATGAGCAGTTCTTC.

CDR3 in DNA: TGTGCCAGCAGCTTAGGGGACAGGGCGCCAAATGAAAAACTGTTTTTT. This sequence encodes CASSLGDRAPNEKLFF. This chain links TRBV7-2 with TRBJ1-4, with 9 nucleotides matching TRBD1. The CDR3 loop spans 16 amino acids. Trimming at V came to 1 base and at J to 5 bases, leaving 5 bases not matched to a gene. Germline V gives CDR1 SGHTA, CDR2 FQGNSA.

This clonotype was picked up a small number of times. The chain couples TRBV3-1 to TRBJ2-7; D possibly corresponds to TRBD1 (6 bases). Germline CDR1 is LGHDT and CDR2 is YNNKEL (reference sequence). The CDR3 has 17 amino acids. Trimming removed 0 bases from V and 3 bases from J, with 18 bases in between. CDR3 nucleotide sequence: TGTGCCAGCAGCCAAGATGGCCTCATGGACAGCTACTACGAGCAGTACTTC. Encoded protein: CASSQDGLMDSYYEQYF.

The V gene is TRBV20-1, the J gene TRBJ1-4; tentative D call: TRBD1 (5 bases). The CDR3 contains 17 residues. V was clipped by 0 bases and J by 3 bases, with 17 bases between them. CDR1 and CDR2 (germline): DFQATT, SNEGSKA (reference sequence). The CDR3 region has the DNA TGCAGTGCTAGAGAGAGGGGAACCTATTGGGCTAATGAAAAACTGTTTTTT. This translates into CSARERGTYWANEKLFF.

In its sample, this clonotype was seen a few times. Here the CDR3 DNA reads TGTGCCAGCAGCACCGGACTAGCGGGGTTACAAGAGACCCAGTACTTC. Translation: CASSTGLAGLQETQYF. The chain joins TRBV9 to TRBJ2-1; TRBD2 agrees at 12 bases. The J call may not be correct, given that the DNA end is closer to TRBJ2-5. Germline assignment: CDR1 SGDLS and CDR2 YYNGEE. The CDR3 totals 16 residues.

This clonotype was recorded once. The rearrangement uses TRBV5-1 and TRBJ2-3, with unresolved D. CDR1 and CDR2 (germline): SGHRS, YFSETQ. Trimming removed 5 bases at V and 0 bases at J, with 10 bases between. There are 14 residues in the CDR3. In DNA, the CDR3 is TGCGCCAGCAGGTTTTCGGGTAGCACAGATACGCAGTATTTT. Its protein is CASRFSGSTDTQYF.

The chain couples TRBV20-1 to TRBJ2-3; 10 nucleotides line up with TRBD1. This CDR3 region has 15 residues. The trim removed 4 bases at V and 2 bases at J, leaving 6 bases unmatched. Germline V lookup: CDR1 DFQATT, CDR2 SNEGSKA (reference sequence). The chain's CDR3 is CSANRDRGVTDTQYF. CDR3 bases: TGCAGTGCTAACCGGGACAGGGGTGTCACAGATACGCAGTATTTT.

This clonotype is a singleton in its sample. A junction end diverges from the germline sequence, so it may reflect a read error. The gene calls are TRBV23-1 and TRBJ1-5; 7 bases are a match to TRBD1. TRBV23-1 is recorded as an ORF, its role being uncertain. The CDR3 is 15 residues long. The CDR3 coding sequence is TGCGCCAGAAGTCGTTTCGGGACAGACGAGCAGCCCCAGCATTTT. Translated, it gives CARSRFGTDEQPQHF.

The chain joins TRBV10-3 to TRBJ2-4; 9 nucleotides agree with TRBD1. J was trimmed by 0 bases and V by 5 bases; bases with no gene match: 11. CDR1 ENHRY and CDR2 SYGVKD come from the germline V gene. This CDR3 has 18 amino acids. CDR3 DNA sequence: TGTGCCATCAGTCCGGACAGGGGAGGCAAACTAGCCAAAAACATTCAGTACTTC. Protein product: CAISPDRGGKLAKNIQYF.

This chain uses TRBV6-5 with TRBJ1-2; 8 bases line up with TRBD1. Germline CDR1 and CDR2: MNHEY and SVGAGI. V lost 4 bases to trimming and J lost 0 bases; unmatched junction nucleotides: 4. The CDR3 has 15 residues. CDR3 coding DNA: TGTGCCAGCAGTTTGACAGGGGTTCCTAACTATGGCTACACCTTC. It is translated as CASSLTGVPNYGYTF.

The CDR3 DNA sequence: TGTGCCTGGAGTGTCATAGAACCAGCTCAAGAGACCCAGTACTTC. Its protein product is CAWSVIEPAQETQYF. The chain uses TRBV30 and TRBJ2-5; D not resolved. The CDR3 is made up of 15 amino acids. The V and J ends lost 0 bases and 2 bases respectively, with 13 bases between them. The V gene's germline CDR1 is GTSNPN and CDR2 SVGIG (reference sequence). The full variable domain, its missing parts supplied by reference TRBV30 and TRBJ2-5, is SQTIHQWPATLVQPVGSPLSLECTVEGTSNPNLYWYRQAAGRGLQLLFYSVGIGQISSEVPQNLSASRPQDRQFILSSKKLLLSDSGFYLCAWSVIEPAQETQYFGPGTRLLVL.

The rearrangement uses TRBV6-1 and TRBJ2-7, with 7 bases matching TRBD1. This CDR3 spans 14 amino acids. Germline V gene lookup returns CDR1 MNHNS and CDR2 SASEGT. V lost 1 base, J lost 3 bases, and 3 bases stayed unmatched. CDR3 in amino acids: CASSEGTGFYEQYF. The CDR3 coding sequence is TGTGCCAGCAGTGAAGGGACAGGCTTCTACGAGCAGTACTTC.

The chain recombines TRBV28 with TRBJ2-7; no definite D call. The CDR3 consists of 14 residues. From germline, CDR1 is MDHEN and CDR2 SYDVKM. Trimming left V 5 bases short and J 2 bases short, with 13 bases between. The CDR3 sequence is CASSHPDGPYEQYF. The CDR3 nucleotides read TGTGCCAGCAGTCACCCGGACGGACCCTACGAGCAGTACTTC. The variable domain in full, with the rest retrieved from reference TRBV28 and TRBJ2-7, is DVKVTQSSRYLVKRTGEKVFLECVQDMDHENMFWYRQDPGLGLRLIYFSYDVKMKEKGDIPEGYSVSREKKERFSLILESASTNQTSMYLCASSHPDGPYEQYFGPGTRLTVT.